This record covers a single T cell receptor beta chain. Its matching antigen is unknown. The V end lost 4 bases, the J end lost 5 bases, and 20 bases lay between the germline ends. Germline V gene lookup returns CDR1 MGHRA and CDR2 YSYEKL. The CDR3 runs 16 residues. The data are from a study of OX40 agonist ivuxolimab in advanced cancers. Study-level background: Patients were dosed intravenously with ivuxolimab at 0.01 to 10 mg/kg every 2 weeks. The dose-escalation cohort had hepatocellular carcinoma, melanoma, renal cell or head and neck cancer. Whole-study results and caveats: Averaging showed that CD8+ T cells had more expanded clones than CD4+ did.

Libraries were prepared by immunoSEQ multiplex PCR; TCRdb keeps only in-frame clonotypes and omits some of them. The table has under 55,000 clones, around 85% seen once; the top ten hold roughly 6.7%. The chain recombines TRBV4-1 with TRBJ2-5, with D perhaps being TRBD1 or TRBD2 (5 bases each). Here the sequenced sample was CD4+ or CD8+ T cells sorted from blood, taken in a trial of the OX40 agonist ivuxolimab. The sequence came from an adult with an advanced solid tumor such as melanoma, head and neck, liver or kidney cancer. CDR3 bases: TGCGCCAGCAGCCCGAAGTCGGGCCTGGGGACGGAGACCCAGTACTTC. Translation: CASSPKSGLGTETQYF.